This T cell receptor beta chain comes out of a study of T cells in Graves' hyperthyroidism and ophthalmopathy (dated by TCRdb to between 2018 and 2021). Background on the whole study: Peripheral blood samples were taken at initial diagnosis, before any treatment was given. To identify distinguishing TCR V-J signatures, a discovery cohort of roughly 100 patients was used, comprising 43 with Graves' ophthalmopathy and around 60 with stable Graves' hyperthyroidism. Prospective prediction of ophthalmopathy was tested in an independent validation cohort of approximately 18 hyperthyroidism patients and 15 to 17 patients who later progressed to ophthalmopathy. For training and testing, the 80 to 100 patients in the discovery cohort were randomly divided in a 7:3 ratio. Thyroid tissue and blood T-cell repertoires from about six Graves' hyperthyroidism patients were also compared in the study. After sampling, hyperthyroidism patients received methimazole starting at 30 mg daily, and ophthalmopathy patients received high-dose intravenous methylprednisolone. The paper reports TCR Vbeta CDR3 sequencing of over 120 peripheral blood samples: approximately 41 ophthalmopathy, roughly 80 hyperthyroidism and around 17 progressor patients. Beyond this particular receptor, the publication reports: Most expanded thyroid clonotypes (frequency above 0.001) were also detected in blood, a finding suggesting that blood repertoires may reflect thyroid immune responses. A model built on a 13 V-J signature distinguished ophthalmopathy from stable hyperthyroidism, reaching around 88% sensitivity and around 81% specificity in cross-validation and 80%/75% in testing. During validation, the model predicted progression to ophthalmopathy a median of approximately 6.5 months ahead of onset, with more than 55% sensitivity and 72% to 80% specificity. Sample size was not statistically predetermined, and blinding of investigators to group allocation was not performed.

TCR beta CDR3 regions were amplified from RNA transcripts. For the first round of RT-PCR on the TCR CDR3, the HTBI primer set was used together with the Qiagen OneStep RT-PCR kit. The libraries were constructed in a second round of multiplex PCR and then size-selected and purified. Paired-end sequencing of the libraries was performed with 100 bp reads on an Illumina HiSeq2000. In the source study's methods: SOAPnuke was used to process the raw data, with reads discarded if the reads contained adapters or uncalled bases, had a mean Phred below 15, or lacked an exact constant-primer or identifier match. COPE v1.2.5 was used to merge the high-quality paired reads, and each unique nucleotide sequence was defined as a clonotype. MiTCR v1.1 was used to align the clonotypes against IMGT TRBV, TRBD and TRBJ reference segments. The analysis was restricted to V-J combinations with a frequency above 0.0001, which together covered roughly 99% of the repertoires. The TCS score was defined as the ratio of F50 (clonal expansion) to E x V (chaos), calculated using BLOSUM62-based TCRdist between CDR3 peptides within each V-J. Welch's t-statistics and random forest reduced around 550 V-J features to 13, which were used in a naive Bayes classifier (R e1071). The public sequencing data were trimmed at Q25 with fastp and processed into clonotypes with MiXCR by TCRdb, which kept only in-frame beta chains. Rows are combined by CDR3 protein, so each entry shows the most common genes and DNA. What appears here as the V and J calls and clone size reflects TCRdb's work, not the paper's. Across this sample there are about 690,000 distinct CDR3 sequences, with around 16% seen only once. The ten largest make up around 16% of the sample.

The CDR3 sequence holds 16 residues, the cysteine and phenylalanine included. Of the read, only the CDR3 DNA is kept; its 48 bases are in frame from base 1. The germline V gene sets CDR1 to SQVTM and CDR2 to ANQGSEA. V loses 3 bases, J loses 2 bases, and the germline ends lie 17 bases apart. At least ten counts were recorded for this clonotype. Its antigen is unknown. The input lacks base qualities; no much larger clone sits a single base away. A patient counted as having stable Graves' hyperthyroidism if no progression to ophthalmopathy occurred over 18 months of follow-up. Hyperthyroidism patients were newly diagnosed, with disease duration under 2 months, and aged 18 to 65 years. Exclusion was applied to patients with uncontrolled infections, other autoimmune diseases, pregnancy or lactation. Clinical symptoms, serum thyroxine and TRAb, thyroid ultrasound, and orbital computed tomography formed the basis for the diagnoses. PBMCs were separated from under 11 ml of fresh peripheral blood using Ficoll-Paque density gradient centrifugation. Total RNA was extracted with Trizol reagent, and quality was checked on an Agilent 2100 Bioanalyzer.

The source of this sequence is a man over 45 with Graves' hyperthyroidism. The sequence joins TRBV29-1 to TRBJ2-1; the D region possibly corresponds to TRBD1 (6 bases align). The sequenced sample was blood. The nucleotides read TGCAGCGTTGAGGGACACGGACTTCGGGCCTACAATGAGCAGTTCTTC. Translation gives CSVEGHGLRAYNEQFF.